This T cell receptor (beta chain) derives from a study of T cells after yellow fever vaccination (dated by TCRdb to between 2018 and 2021). Looking at the study overall: The SMART-Seq v4 Ultra Low Input RNA kit was used to prepare libraries from fractions with low cell numbers. Bulk TCR alpha and beta repertoires were sequenced longitudinally to track T-cell clones before and after primary and booster YFV17D yellow fever vaccination. Two healthy male donors made up the cohort, one aged 18 to 30 years and the other aged 30 to 40 years. Blood was drawn at multiple timepoints before and after primary and secondary immunization, with bulk PBMC replicates and cell subsets isolated. Paper-wide results and their limitations: Computational filtering was required because FACS-sorted repertoires could contain abundant contaminating clonotypes from the bulk population. The secondary T-cell response was found to be weaker but faster than the primary response, with a peak reached on day 5 rather than on day 15. Because the study included only a couple of donors, the extent to which the findings can be generalized is limited. Most clones expanded after primary vaccination were re-detected after the booster (around 96% of CD4 and around 86% of CD8), suggesting broad memory maintenance. A small fraction of clonotypes showed up in both the CD4 and CD8 compartments, probably as a result of convergent recombination.

The label giving this sample's treatment or condition can be read as: live attenuated yellow fever vaccine strain. Two biological replicates of bulk PBMCs were collected at each blood-draw timepoint. A standard Ficoll-Paque protocol was used to isolate PBMCs from peripheral blood. TriZol was used to extract RNA from bulk PBMCs, from CD4 and CD8 fractions, and from dextramer-positive and dextramer-negative fractions. Of note for this clonotype: Its specific antigen is unknown. Base quality data are lacking; no much larger clone is found one base away.

Per the germline V gene, MDHEN is the CDR1 and SYDVKM is the CDR2. The junction shows trimming of 10 bases on V and 3 bases on J, and the gene matches do not reach 4 bases of it. From the cysteine up to the phenylalanine, the CDR3 has a length of 12 residues. The sequence is cut down to CDR3 DNA, 36 bases in frame from base 1. Instrument on record: Illumina NovaSeq 6000. TCR cDNA was made using 5'RACE template switching, a step that added a universal primer site and unique molecular identifiers. Priming for cDNA synthesis came from both the TCR alpha and TCR beta constant segments. Libraries were amplified in two PCR steps, with sample barcodes and sequencing adapters added in the second step. Sequencing of the libraries was done on either Illumina HiSeq 2500 (2x100 bp) or NovaSeq (2x150 bp). As for how the authors treated the data: Demultiplexing of reads and collapsing into UMI consensus sequences were performed with MIGEC, and V(D)J alignment was carried out with MiXCR. Using edgeR on replicate PBMC samples, clonotypes were called vaccine-responding if FDR was below 0.01 and the log2 fold change was above 5 up to day 15. Bulk clonotypes were assigned CD4 or CD8 identity according to which sequenced CD4 or CD8 repertoire held them at higher abundance. In-frame beta chains were kept once TCRdb had trimmed the public reads at Q25 with fastp and called clones with MiXCR. Records with the same CDR3 protein are collapsed into one entry carrying the most frequent genes and DNA. TCRdb, not the authors, supplied the V and J calls. This sample lists 300,000 to 350,000 distinct CDR3 sequences; approximately 4% were detected once. Of the sample, 20% to 30% falls within the top ten clones.

This sequence was found in a man aged 18 to 35 who received the YFV17D yellow fever vaccine. This receptor chain uses TRBV28 and TRBJ2-5; the central 8 bases match TRBD1. The sample consisted of PBMCs, taken 5 days after the yellow fever booster vaccination. CDR3 region: CATGQGEETQYF. At the DNA level, the sequence is TGTGCCACCGGACAGGGCGAAGAGACCCAGTACTTC.